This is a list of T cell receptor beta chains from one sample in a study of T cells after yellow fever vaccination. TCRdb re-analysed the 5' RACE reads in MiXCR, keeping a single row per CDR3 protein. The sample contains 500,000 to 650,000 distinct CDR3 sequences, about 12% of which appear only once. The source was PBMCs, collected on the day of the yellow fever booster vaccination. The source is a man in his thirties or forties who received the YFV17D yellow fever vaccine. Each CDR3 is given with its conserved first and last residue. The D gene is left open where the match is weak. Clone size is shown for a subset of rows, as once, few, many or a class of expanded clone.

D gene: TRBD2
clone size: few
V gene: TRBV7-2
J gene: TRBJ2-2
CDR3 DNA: TGTGCCAGCAGCCGTGGGGTAGCGGGAGGCCACGGGGAGCTGTTTTTT
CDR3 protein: CASSRGVAGGHGELFF

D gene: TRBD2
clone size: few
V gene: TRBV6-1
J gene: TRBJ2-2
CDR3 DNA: TGTGCCAGCCGGACTAGCGGGAGAGGCACCGGGGAGCTGTTTTTT
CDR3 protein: CASRTSGRGTGELFF

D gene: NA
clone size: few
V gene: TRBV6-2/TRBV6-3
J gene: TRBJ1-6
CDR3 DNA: TGTGCCAGCAAGACAGGATTTAATTCACCCCTCCACTTT
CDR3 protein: CASKTGFNSPLHF

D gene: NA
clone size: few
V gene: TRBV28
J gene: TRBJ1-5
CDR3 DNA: TGTGCCAGCAGTCAGGACAATAGGTCCCAGCATTTT
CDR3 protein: CASSQDNRSQHF

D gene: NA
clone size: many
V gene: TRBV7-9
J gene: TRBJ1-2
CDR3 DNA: TGTGCCAGCAGCTTACAAACTGGGAACTATGGCTACACCTTC
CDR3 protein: CASSLQTGNYGYTF

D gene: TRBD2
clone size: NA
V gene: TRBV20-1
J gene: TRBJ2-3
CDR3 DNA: TGCAGTGCTAGGGGACTAGCGGGAGTTGGTACGCAGTATTTT
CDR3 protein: CSARGLAGVGTQYF

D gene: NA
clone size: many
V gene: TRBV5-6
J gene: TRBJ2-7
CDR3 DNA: TGTGCCAGCAGCCAGACCCCCTACGAGCAGTACTTC
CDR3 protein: CASSQTPYEQYF

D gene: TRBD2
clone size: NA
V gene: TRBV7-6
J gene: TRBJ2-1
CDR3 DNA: TGTGCCAGCCTCAGAACCGGGACTAGTCGCCTCAATGAGCAGTTCTTC
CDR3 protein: CASLRTGTSRLNEQFF

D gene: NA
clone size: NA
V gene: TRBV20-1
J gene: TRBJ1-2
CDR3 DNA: TGCAGTGCTGGCCCCGGTCCTAACTATGGCTACACCTTC
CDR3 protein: CSAGPGPNYGYTF

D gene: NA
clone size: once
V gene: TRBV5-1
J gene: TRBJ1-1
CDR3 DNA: TGCGCCAGCAGCTCAGAGGGTTTGAGCACTGAAGCTTTCTTT
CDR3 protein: CASSSEGLSTEAFF

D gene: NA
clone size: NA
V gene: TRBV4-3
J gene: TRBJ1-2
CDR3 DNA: TGCGCCAGCAGCCCCGGTGAAGGGGACGGCTACACCTTC
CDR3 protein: CASSPGEGDGYTF

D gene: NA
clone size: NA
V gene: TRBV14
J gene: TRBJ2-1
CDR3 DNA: TGTGCCAGCAGCCACTTAGTTGAGCAGTTCTTC
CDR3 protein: CASSHLVEQFF

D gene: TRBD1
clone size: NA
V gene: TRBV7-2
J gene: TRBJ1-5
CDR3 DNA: TGTGCCAGCAGCTCGCGGGGACAGGGGGGACAGCCCCAGCATTTT
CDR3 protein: CASSSRGQGGQPQHF

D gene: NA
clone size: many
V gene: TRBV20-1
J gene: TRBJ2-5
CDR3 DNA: TGCAGTGCTGAGGGCGGCCAGAACAACAGGGAGACCCAGTACTTC
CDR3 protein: CSAEGGQNNRETQYF

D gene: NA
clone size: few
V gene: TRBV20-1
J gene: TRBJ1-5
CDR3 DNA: TGCAGTGCTAGCCCAGGGTCGGGCAATCAGCCCCAGCATTTT
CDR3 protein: CSASPGSGNQPQHF

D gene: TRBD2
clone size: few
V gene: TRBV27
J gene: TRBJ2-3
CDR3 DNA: TGTGCCAGCAGTCCCGGTGGTAGCGGGGCCACAGATACGCAGTATTTT
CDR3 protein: CASSPGGSGATDTQYF

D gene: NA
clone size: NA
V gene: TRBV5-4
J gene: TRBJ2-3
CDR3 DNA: TGTGCCAGCAGCCTTGCCCAGGACGGCACAGATACGCAGTATTTT
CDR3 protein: CASSLAQDGTDTQYF

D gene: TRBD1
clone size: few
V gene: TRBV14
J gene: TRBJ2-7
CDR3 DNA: TGTGCCAGCAGCCTAGGACAGGGGGGAAACTACGAGCAGTACTTC
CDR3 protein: CASSLGQGGNYEQYF

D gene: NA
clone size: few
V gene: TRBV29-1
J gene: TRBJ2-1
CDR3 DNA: TGCAGCGTTGAATTTCAAGGGACACCTAGAGAGCAGTTCTTC
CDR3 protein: CSVEFQGTPREQFF

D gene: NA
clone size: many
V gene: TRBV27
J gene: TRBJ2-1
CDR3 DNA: TGTGCCAGCAGTCCACGGGACGGGTCCTACAATGAGCAGTTCTTC
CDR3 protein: CASSPRDGSYNEQFF

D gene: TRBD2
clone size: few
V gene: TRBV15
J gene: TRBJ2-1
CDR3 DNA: TGTGCCACCAGCAGTTCGGGGGGGGGACACCATGAGCAGTTCTTC
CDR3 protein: CATSSSGGGHHEQFF

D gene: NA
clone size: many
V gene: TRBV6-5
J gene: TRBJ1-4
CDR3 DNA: TGTGCCAGCAGAGTCCAGGGATTCCATGAAAAACTGTTTTTT
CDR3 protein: CASRVQGFHEKLFF

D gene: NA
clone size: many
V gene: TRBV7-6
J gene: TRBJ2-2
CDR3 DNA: TGTGCCAGCGCTGTCAGAGCCACCGGGGAGCTGTTTTTT
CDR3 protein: CASAVRATGELFF

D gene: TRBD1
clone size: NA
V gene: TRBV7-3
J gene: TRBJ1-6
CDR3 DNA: TGTGCCAGCAGCTTAACGGGGACAGGGGGCGATTCACCCCTCCACTTT
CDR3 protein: CASSLTGTGGDSPLHF

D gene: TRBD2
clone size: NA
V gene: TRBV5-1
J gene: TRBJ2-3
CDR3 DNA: TGCGCCGTTAAGCGGGACCTCACAGATACGCAGTATTTT
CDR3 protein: CAVKRDLTDTQYF

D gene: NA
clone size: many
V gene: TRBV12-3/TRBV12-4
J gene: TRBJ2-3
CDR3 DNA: TGTGCCAGCAGTTTAAAACCAGTGGGGGCAGATACGCAGTATTTT
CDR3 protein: CASSLKPVGADTQYF

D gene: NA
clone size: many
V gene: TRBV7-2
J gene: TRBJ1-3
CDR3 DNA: TGTGCCAGCAGCCAGGGACCGTCCTCTGGAAACACCATATATTTT
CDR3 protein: CASSQGPSSGNTIYF

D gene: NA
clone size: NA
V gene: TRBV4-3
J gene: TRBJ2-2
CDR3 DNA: TGCGCCAGCAGCCAAGATTACGGTGCGAACACCGGGGAGCTGTTTTTT
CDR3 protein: CASSQDYGANTGELFF